This T cell receptor (beta chain) was identified in a study of cytomegalovirus exposure and HLA in healthy donors. The CDR3 contains 14 residues. Germline V gene lookup returns CDR1 LNHNV and CDR2 YYDKDF (reference sequence). V lost 0 bases and J 3 bases, leaving 8 bases between the germline ends. The PCR was carried out with 60 Vbeta primers and 13 Jbeta primers. Sequenced by immunoSEQ multiplex PCR; TCRdb stores in-frame clones only, minus some. Of roughly 170,000 clones in the sample, around three quarters were seen once. Sequences were obtained from PBMCs. The source is a woman in her twenties or thirties in good health and CMV-seronegative. The rearrangement links TRBV15 to TRBJ1-1; unclear D gene. The CDR3 reads CATSRDSGYTEAFF. CDR3 DNA sequence: TGTGCCACCAGCAGAGATAGCGGTTACACTGAAGCTTTCTTT. The full variable domain, in which reference TRBV15 and TRBJ1-1 provide the parts outside the CDR3, is DAMVIQNPRYQVTQFGKPVTLSCSQTLNHNVMYWYQQKSSQAPKLLFHYYDKDFNNEADTPDNFQSRRPNTSFCFLDIRSPGLGDTAMYLCATSRDSGYTEAFFGQGTRLTVV.